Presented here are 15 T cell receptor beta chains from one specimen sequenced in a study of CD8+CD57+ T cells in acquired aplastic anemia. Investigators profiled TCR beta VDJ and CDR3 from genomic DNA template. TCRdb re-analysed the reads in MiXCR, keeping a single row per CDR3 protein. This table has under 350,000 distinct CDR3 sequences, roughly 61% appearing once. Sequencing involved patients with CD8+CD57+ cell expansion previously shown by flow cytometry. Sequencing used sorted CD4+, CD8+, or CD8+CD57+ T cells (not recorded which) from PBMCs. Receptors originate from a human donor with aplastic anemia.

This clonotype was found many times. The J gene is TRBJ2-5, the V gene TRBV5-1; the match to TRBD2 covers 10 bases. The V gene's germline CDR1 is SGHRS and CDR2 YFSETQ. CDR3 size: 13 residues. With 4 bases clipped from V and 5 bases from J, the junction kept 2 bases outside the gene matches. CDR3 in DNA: TGCGCCAGCAGCAAGGGACTAGCGGAGACCCAGTACTTC. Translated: CASSKGLAETQYF.

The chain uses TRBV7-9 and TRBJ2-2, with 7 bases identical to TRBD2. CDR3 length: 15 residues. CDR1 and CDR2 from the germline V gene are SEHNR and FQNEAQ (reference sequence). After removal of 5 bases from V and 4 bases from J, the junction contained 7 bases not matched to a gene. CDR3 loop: CASSPTSRFTGELFF. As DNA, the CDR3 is TGTGCCAGCAGCCCGACTAGCCGGTTCACCGGGGAGCTGTTTTTT.

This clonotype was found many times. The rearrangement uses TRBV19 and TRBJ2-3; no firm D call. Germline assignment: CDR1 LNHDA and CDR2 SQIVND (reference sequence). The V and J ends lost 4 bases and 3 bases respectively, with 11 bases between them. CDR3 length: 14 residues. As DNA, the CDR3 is TGTGCCAGTAGTAGTCTCCTCCAGACAGATACGCAGTATTTT. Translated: CASSSLLQTDTQYF.

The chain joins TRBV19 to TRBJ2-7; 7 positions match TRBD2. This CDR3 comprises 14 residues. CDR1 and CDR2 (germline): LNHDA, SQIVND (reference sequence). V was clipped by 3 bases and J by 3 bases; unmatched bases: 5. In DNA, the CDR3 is TGTGCCAGTAGTATCCAACTAGCGAGCTACGAGCAGTACTTC. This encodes CASSIQLASYEQYF.

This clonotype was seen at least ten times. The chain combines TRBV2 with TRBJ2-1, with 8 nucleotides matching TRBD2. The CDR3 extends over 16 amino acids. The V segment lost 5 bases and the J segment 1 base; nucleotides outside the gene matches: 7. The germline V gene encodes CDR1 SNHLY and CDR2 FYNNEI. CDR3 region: CASSTQAGVSYNEQFF. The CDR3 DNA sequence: TGTGCCAGCAGTACCCAAGCGGGAGTTTCCTACAATGAGCAGTTCTTC.

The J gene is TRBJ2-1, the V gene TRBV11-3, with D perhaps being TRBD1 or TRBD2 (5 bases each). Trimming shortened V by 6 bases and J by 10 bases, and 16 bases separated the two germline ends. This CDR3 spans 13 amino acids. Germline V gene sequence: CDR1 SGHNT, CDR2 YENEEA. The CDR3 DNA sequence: TGTGCCAGCAGTTCATCAGGGACGCGGGAGCAGTTCTTC. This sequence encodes CASSSSGTREQFF.

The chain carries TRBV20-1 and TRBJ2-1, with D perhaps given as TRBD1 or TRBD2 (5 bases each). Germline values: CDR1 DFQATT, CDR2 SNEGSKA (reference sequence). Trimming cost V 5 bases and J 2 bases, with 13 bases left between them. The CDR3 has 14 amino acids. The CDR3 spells CSAPRRGPYNEQFF. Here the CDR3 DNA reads TGCAGTGCTCCGCGCCGGGGACCCTACAATGAGCAGTTCTTC.

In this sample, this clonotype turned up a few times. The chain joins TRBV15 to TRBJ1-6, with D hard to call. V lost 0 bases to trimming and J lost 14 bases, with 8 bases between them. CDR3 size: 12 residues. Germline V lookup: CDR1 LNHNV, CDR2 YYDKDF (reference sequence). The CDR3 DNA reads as TGTGCCACCAGCAGAGATCATTTTGCCCTCCACTTT. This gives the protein CATSRDHFALHF.

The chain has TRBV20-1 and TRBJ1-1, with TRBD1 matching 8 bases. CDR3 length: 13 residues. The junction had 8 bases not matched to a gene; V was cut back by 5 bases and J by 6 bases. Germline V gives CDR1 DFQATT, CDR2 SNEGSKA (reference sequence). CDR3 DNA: TGCAGTGCTCAAAGACAGGGGAGGGCTGAAGCTTTCTTT. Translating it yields CSAQRQGRAEAFF.

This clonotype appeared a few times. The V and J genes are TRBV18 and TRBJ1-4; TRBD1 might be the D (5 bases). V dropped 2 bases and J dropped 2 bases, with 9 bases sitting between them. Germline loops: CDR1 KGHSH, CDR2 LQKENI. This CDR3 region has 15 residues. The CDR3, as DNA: TGTGCCAGCTCACCAACCCCAGGGACTAATGAAAAACTGTTTTTT. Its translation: CASSPTPGTNEKLFF.

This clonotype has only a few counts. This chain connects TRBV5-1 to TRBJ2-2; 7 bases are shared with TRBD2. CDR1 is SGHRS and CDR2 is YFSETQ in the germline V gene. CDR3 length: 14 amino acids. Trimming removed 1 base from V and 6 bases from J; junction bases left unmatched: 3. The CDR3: CASSLFAGAGELFF. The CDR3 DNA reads TGCGCCAGCAGCTTGTTTGCGGGAGCCGGGGAGCTGTTTTTT.

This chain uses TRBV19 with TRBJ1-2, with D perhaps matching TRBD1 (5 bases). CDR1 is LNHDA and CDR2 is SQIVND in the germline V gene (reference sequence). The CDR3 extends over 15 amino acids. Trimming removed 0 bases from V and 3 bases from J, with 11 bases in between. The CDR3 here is CASSIEPRGHYGYTF. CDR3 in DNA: TGTGCCAGTAGTATAGAGCCCCGGGGCCACTATGGCTACACCTTC.

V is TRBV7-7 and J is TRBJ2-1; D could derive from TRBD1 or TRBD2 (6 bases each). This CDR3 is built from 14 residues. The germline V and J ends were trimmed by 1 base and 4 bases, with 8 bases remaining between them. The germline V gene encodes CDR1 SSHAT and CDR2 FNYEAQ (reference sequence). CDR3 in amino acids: CASSLEGGYNEQFF. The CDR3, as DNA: TGTGCCAGCAGCTTAGAGGGGGGTTACAATGAGCAGTTCTTC.

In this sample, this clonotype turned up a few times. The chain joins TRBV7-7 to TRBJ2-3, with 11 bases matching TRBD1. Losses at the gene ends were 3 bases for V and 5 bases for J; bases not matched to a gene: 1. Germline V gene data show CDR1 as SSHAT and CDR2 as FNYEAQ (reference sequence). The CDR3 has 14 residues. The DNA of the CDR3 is TGTGCCAGCAGCTTGGACAGGGGGCAAGATACGCAGTATTTT. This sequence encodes CASSLDRGQDTQYF.

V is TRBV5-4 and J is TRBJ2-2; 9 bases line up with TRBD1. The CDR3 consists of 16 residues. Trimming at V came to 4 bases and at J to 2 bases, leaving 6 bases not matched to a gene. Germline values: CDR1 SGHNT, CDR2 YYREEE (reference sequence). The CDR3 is CASSARQGGNTGELFF. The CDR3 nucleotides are TGTGCCAGCAGCGCGCGACAGGGGGGAAACACCGGGGAGCTGTTTTTT.